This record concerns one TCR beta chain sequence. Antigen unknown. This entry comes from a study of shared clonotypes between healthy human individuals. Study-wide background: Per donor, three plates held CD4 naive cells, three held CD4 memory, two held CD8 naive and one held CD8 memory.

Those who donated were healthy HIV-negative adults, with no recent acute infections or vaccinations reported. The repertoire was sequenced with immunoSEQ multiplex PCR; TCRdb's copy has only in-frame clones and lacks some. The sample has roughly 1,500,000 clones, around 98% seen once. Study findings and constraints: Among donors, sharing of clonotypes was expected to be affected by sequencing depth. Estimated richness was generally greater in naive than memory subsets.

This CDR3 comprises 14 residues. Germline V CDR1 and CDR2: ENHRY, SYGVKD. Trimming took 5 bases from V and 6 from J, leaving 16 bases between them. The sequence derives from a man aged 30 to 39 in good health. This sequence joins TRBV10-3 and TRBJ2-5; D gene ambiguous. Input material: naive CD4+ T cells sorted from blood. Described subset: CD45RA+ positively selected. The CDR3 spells CAISPNLGGKTQYF. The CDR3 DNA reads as TGTGCCATCAGTCCCAATCTGGGCGGAAAGACCCAGTACTTC.